The 17 T cell receptor beta chains below were found in one sample sequenced in a study of cytomegalovirus exposure and HLA in healthy donors. A multiplex PCR was run with 60 Vbeta primers and 13 Jbeta primers. Here immunoSEQ multiplex PCR was the method, and the copy in TCRdb shows in-frame clones only, minus some. Here the sample spans about 180,000 clones, roughly 80% being singletons. The specimen was PBMCs. The receptors originated from a male donor in good health and CMV-seronegative.

The J gene is TRBJ2-7, the V gene TRBV7-2; D possibly corresponds to TRBD2 (5 bases). The germline gives CDR1 SGHTA, CDR2 FQGNSA. The CDR3 extends over 15 amino acids. V dropped 5 bases and J dropped 2 bases, with 16 bases sitting between them. The CDR3 reads CASSQAVLNAYEQYF. In DNA, the CDR3 is TGTGCCAGCAGCCAAGCGGTTCTCAACGCCTACGAGCAGTACTTC.

Regarding this clone: Within the sample, other DNA sequences also encode this same CDR3. This chain uses TRBV19 with TRBJ2-3, with TRBD2 matching over 12 bases. Germline V CDR1 and CDR2: LNHDA, SQIVND (reference sequence). Trimming removed 3 bases from V and 3 bases from J; junction bases left unmatched: 4. The CDR3 sequence is 16 residues long. CDR3 amino acids: CASSILTSGGTDTQYF. The CDR3 DNA sequence: TGTGCCAGTAGTATCCTGACTAGCGGGGGTACAGATACGCAGTATTTT.

Here the CDR3 DNA reads TGTGCCAGCAGCTTAATCCCCGCTGGCGGGAGGGCCAGAGAGCAGTACTTC. Amino acid sequence: CASSLIPAGGRAREQYF. The chain combines TRBV7-3 with TRBJ2-7; TRBD2 matches at 9 bases. J was trimmed by 7 bases and V by 1 base; bases with no gene match: 14. The CDR3 is 17 amino acids. CDR1 and CDR2 (germline): SGHTA, FQGTGA. Variable domain in full (rest from reference TRBV7-3 and TRBJ2-7): GAGVSQTPSNKVTEKGKYVELRCDPISGHTALYWYRQSLGQGPEFLIYFQGTGAADDSGLPNDRFFAVRPEGSVSTLKIQRTERGDSAVYLCASSLIPAGGRAREQYFGPGTRLTVT.

The CDR3: CAITQSGTGGADTQYF. The CDR3 nucleotides read TGTGCCATCACCCAGTCCGGGACAGGGGGAGCAGATACGCAGTATTTT. V usage is TRBV10-3 and J usage is TRBJ2-3; 11 bases map to TRBD1. This CDR3 is 16 amino acids long. Per the germline V gene, CDR1 is ENHRY and CDR2 is SYGVKD. V lost 7 bases, J lost 4 bases, and 10 bases stayed unmatched.

The chain employs TRBV19 and TRBJ1-5; the match to TRBD1 covers 7 bases. With 10 bases clipped from V and 5 bases from J, the junction kept 11 bases outside the gene matches. CDR1 is LNHDA and CDR2 is SQIVND in the germline V gene (reference sequence). The CDR3 is made up of 14 amino acids. The CDR3 DNA is TGTGCCACCGAAGGTAGGGGGCGGCATCAGCCCCAGCATTTT. Its translation is CATEGRGRHQPQHF.

This sequence joins TRBV11-3 and TRBJ2-7; the match to TRBD2 covers 7 bases. Germline CDR1 and CDR2: SGHNT and YENEEA. V lost 3 bases and J lost 5; bases outside the gene matches: 4. This CDR3 has 13 amino acids. The CDR3 spells CASSFGEGDEQYF. CDR3 nucleotides: TGTGCCAGCAGCTTTGGGGAGGGAGACGAGCAGTACTTC. The full variable domain, its missing parts supplied by reference TRBV11-3 and TRBJ2-7, is EAGVVQSPRYKIIEKKQPVAFWCNPISGHNTLYWYLQNLGQGPELLIRYENEEAVDDSQLPKDRFSAERLKGVDSTLKIQPAELGDSAVYLCASSFGEGDEQYFGPGTRLTVT.

This clone has just a few counts. The V call is TRBV4-3, the J call TRBJ2-3; D perhaps matches TRBD2 (5 bases). V gave up 3 bases and J gave up 6 bases, with 19 bases separating them. This CDR3 comprises 16 residues. The germline gives CDR1 LGHNA, CDR2 YSLEER. The CDR3 region is CASSQGDYSLGDTQYF. CDR3 DNA sequence: TGCGCCAGCAGCCAGGGAGACTATTCCTTAGGGGATACGCAGTATTTT.

CDR3 in amino acids: CASSLSTGGDEQFF. CDR3 nucleotide sequence: TGTGCCAGCAGCCTTTCGACAGGGGGCGATGAGCAGTTCTTC. This chain joins TRBV14 and TRBJ2-1; TRBD1 agrees at 10 bases. The length of the CDR3 is 14 residues. V lost 4 bases to trimming and J lost 8 bases; unmatched junction nucleotides: 5. Looked up from germline, CDR1 is SGHDN and CDR2 is FVKESK.

The chain couples TRBV6-6 to TRBJ2-2; D is unclear. V shed 5 bases and J shed 5 bases, with 12 bases lying between them. This CDR3 region has 14 residues. Germline V lookup: CDR1 MNHNY, CDR2 SVGAGI (reference sequence). The CDR3 DNA follows: TGTGCCAGCAGTACTTACTCGGTTACCGGGGAGCTGTTTTTT. Amino acids: CASSTYSVTGELFF.

The chain joins TRBV15 to TRBJ2-3; weak D call: TRBD1 (6 bases). Trimming took off 1 base at V and 0 bases at J, with 11 bases between the two ends. CDR3 length equals 16 residues. Germline loops: CDR1 LNHNV, CDR2 YYDKDF (reference sequence). The CDR3 coding sequence is TGTGCCACCAGCAGAGGTAGGGGGACCAGCACAGATACGCAGTATTTT. This sequence encodes CATSRGRGTSTDTQYF.

The CDR3 sequence: CASSFLARTSGGNTQYF. CDR3 nucleotide sequence: TGTGCCAGCAGCTTCTTAGCGAGAACTAGCGGGGGAAATACGCAGTATTTT. The chain uses TRBV7-6 and TRBJ2-3, with 11 bases fitting TRBD2. The CDR3 contains 17 residues. CDR1 SGHVS and CDR2 FNYEAQ come from the germline V gene. After removal of 3 bases from V and 7 bases from J, the junction contained 12 bases not matched to a gene.

This clone appeared a few times. The gene calls are TRBV30 and TRBJ1-1; D is possibly TRBD1 (5 bases). CDR1 and CDR2 from the germline V gene are GTSNPN and SVGIG (reference sequence). Trimming left V 1 base short and J 4 bases short, with 10 bases between. The CDR3 length is 13 residues. CDR3 residues: CAWSDGGGTEAFF. Here the CDR3 DNA reads TGTGCCTGGAGTGACGGGGGAGGCACTGAAGCTTTCTTT.

CDR3 in amino acids: CASSPGRLAGGLRGPTDTQYF. CDR3 DNA: TGTGCCAGCAGCCCAGGGAGGCTAGCGGGGGGGCTAAGGGGTCCCACAGATACGCAGTATTTT. The chain couples TRBV4-2 to TRBJ2-3; 12 bases fit TRBD2. The CDR3 length is 21 residues. V lost 4 bases and J lost 2; bases outside the gene matches: 19. Looked up from germline, CDR1 is LGHNA and CDR2 is YNFKEQ.

The rearrangement uses TRBV19 and TRBJ2-1, with TRBD1 identical over 8 bases. The CDR3 spans 13 residues. The V segment lost 6 bases and the J segment 5 bases; nucleotides outside the gene matches: 3. Germline V gene sequence: CDR1 LNHDA, CDR2 SQIVND (reference sequence). CDR3 sequence: CASSETGDNEQFF. For the CDR3, the DNA is TGTGCCAGTAGCGAGACAGGGGACAATGAGCAGTTCTTC.

This clone has just one count. The rearrangement joins TRBV5-1 to TRBJ2-1, with 13 positions matching TRBD2. V shed 1 base and J 8 bases; nucleotides not matched to a gene: 3. CDR1 and CDR2 (germline): SGHRS, YFSETQ. The CDR3 is 15 amino acids. CDR3 nucleotides: TGCGCCAGCAGCTTGACTAGCGGGGGGGCCTATGAGCAGTTCTTC. Translating it yields CASSLTSGGAYEQFF.

Worth noting for this clone: A read error may produce the germline difference seen at one junction end. The V and J genes are TRBV7-9 and TRBJ1-1, with 10 nucleotides matching TRBD1. The CDR3 is 15 residues long. CDR1 is SEHNR, CDR2 FQNEAQ, per germline (reference sequence). The CDR3 DNA reads TGTTCCAGCAGCTTAGTTCCGGGACAGGGGACTGAAGCTTTCTTT. Translating it yields CSSSLVPGQGTEAFF.

This chain connects TRBV4-2 to TRBJ2-3, with 15 nucleotides matching TRBD2. The ends lost 3 bases at V and 4 bases at J; junction bases unmatched: 2. The germline V gene encodes CDR1 LGHNA and CDR2 YNFKEQ. The CDR3 extends over 16 amino acids. CDR3: CASSQGLAGGADTQYF. In DNA form, the CDR3 reads TGTGCCAGCAGCCAGGGACTAGCGGGGGGTGCAGATACGCAGTATTTT.